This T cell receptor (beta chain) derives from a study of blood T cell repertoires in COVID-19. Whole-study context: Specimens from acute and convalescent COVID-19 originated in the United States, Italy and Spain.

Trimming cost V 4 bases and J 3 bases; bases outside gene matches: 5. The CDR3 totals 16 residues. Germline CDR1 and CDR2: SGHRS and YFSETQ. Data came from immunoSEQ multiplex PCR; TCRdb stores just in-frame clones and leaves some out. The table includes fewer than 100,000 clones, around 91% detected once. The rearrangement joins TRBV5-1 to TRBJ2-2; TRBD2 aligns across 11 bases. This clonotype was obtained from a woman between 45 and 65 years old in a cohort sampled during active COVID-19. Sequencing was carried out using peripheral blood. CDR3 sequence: CASSVGTSGYTGELFF. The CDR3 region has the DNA TGCGCCAGCAGCGTAGGGACTAGCGGATACACCGGGGAGCTGTTTTTT.